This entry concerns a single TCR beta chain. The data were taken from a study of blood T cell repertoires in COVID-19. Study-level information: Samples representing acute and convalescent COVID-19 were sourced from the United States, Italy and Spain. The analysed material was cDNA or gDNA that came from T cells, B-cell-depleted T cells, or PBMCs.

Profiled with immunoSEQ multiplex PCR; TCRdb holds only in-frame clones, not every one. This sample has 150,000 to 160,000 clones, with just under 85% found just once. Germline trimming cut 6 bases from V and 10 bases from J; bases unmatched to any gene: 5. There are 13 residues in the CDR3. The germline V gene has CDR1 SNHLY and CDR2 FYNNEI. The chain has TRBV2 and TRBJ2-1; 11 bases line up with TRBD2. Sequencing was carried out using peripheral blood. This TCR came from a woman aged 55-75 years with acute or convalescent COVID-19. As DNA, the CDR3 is TGTGCCAGCAGCGCCCGACTAGCGGGGGAGCAGTTCTTC. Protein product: CASSARLAGEQFF.